This T cell receptor (beta chain) came from a study of blood T cell repertoires in COVID-19. Looking at the study overall: COVID-19 samples from acute and convalescent phases originated in the United States, Italy and Spain. The cDNA or gDNA used as material had been derived from T cells, B-cell-depleted T cells, or PBMCs.

As processed by the authors: Amplified reference gene primers provided the basis for estimating nucleated cell counts. The protocol was immunoSEQ multiplex PCR, while the TCRdb copy is restricted to in-frame clones and leaves out a portion. That table supplies the V and J calls and clone size; D and trimming were determined from the DNA. The top ten clones hold 6.5% to 9% of a sample with under 150,000 clones, more than 75% of them seen once. Germline V lookup: CDR1 MNHNY, CDR2 SVGAGI (reference sequence). Losses at the gene ends were 6 bases for V and 5 bases for J; bases not matched to a gene: 8. The CDR3 has 14 amino acids.

The source of this sequence is a man aged 45-60 years with acute or convalescent COVID-19. The sequenced sample was peripheral blood. The chain couples TRBV6-6 to TRBJ1-2, with TRBD1 identical over 8 bases. CDR3 coding DNA: TGTGCCAGCAGACAGGGGGGAGATCCTTATGGCTACACCTTC. Its translation is CASRQGGDPYGYTF.